This is a list of T cell receptor beta chains from one sample in a study of tumor and adjacent non-tumor tissue in lung cancer. TCRdb fed the multiplex PCR reads into MiXCR, producing one record per CDR3 protein. The sample has approximately 53,000 distinct CDR3 sequences, 74% seen once. The sample taken for sequencing was distant non-tumor lung tissue. All receptors derive from a woman in her sixties or seventies with non-small cell lung cancer. Both conserved end residues are part of each CDR3. D genes are given only for firm matches. Clone size is stated in some rows and not others, as once, few, many or a class when expanded.

v_call	clone_size	d_call	j_call	cdr3_aa	cdr3_nt
TRBV11-2	.	TRBD1	TRBJ2-5	CARSSTGTGGGTRYF	TGTGCCAGAAGTTCGACAGGGACAGGGGGCGGGACCCGGTACTTC
TRBV11-3	medium-sized	.	TRBJ2-3	CASSPYKDQRTDTQYF	TGTGCCAGCAGCCCCTACAAAGACCAACGCACAGATACGCAGTATTTT
TRBV6-5	few	TRBD2	TRBJ2-2	CVSSYLMTTSGNTGELFF	TGTGTCAGCAGTTACTTGATGACCACTAGCGGGAACACCGGGGAGCTGTTTTTT
TRBV4-3	.	TRBD2	TRBJ2-3	CASSQEDSAGGSSNSQYF	TGCGCCAGCAGCCAAGAGGACTCAGCGGGAGGGTCTTCAAATTCGCAGTATTTT
TRBV7-9	once	.	TRBJ2-2	CDSSLGQANTGELFF	TGTGACAGCAGCTTAGGGCAGGCGAACACCGGGGAGCTGTTTTTC
TRBV11-2	once	.	TRBJ1-1	CDSSLASNTEAFF	TGTGACAGTAGCTTAGCCAGCAACACTGAAGCTTTCTTT
TRBV10-2	many	.	TRBJ2-7	CASGGLPEGEQYF	TGCGCCAGCGGTGGACTCCCGGAGGGCGAGCAGTACTTC
TRBV28	many	TRBD2	TRBJ2-3	CASSFLLAEDTQYF	TGTGCCAGCAGTTTTTTACTAGCGGAAGATACGCAGTATTTT
TRBV10-3	.	.	TRBJ1-5	CVTMTPSGVGDQPQHF	TGTGTGACCATGACCCCGAGCGGGGTGGGAGATCAGCCTCAGCATTTT
TRBV12-3/TRBV12-4	.	TRBD1	TRBJ1-2	CARSSKGAKTGYTF	TGTGCCAGGAGTTCAAAGGGGGCTAAGACTGGCTACACCTTC
TRBV12-3/TRBV12-4	.	TRBD1	TRBJ1-4	CVSKKGATNEKLFF	TGTGTCAGCAAAAAGGGGGCAACTAATGAGAAACTGTTTTTT
TRBV6-1	medium-sized	TRBD1	TRBJ2-4	CASSDPGQSAKNIQYF	TGTGCCAGCAGTGACCCGGGACAGTCAGCCAAAAACATTCAGTACTTC
TRBV12-3/TRBV12-4	.	.	TRBJ1-6	CASSLNRPDSPLHF	TGTGCTAGCAGTTTGAACAGACCAGATTCACCCCTCCACTTT
TRBV6-5	.	.	TRBJ2-5	CASSAQGTEETQYF	TGTGCCAGCAGTGCCCAGGGAACGGAAGAGACCCAATACTTC
TRBV4-3	.	TRBD1	TRBJ2-3	CTSSLGQGVTDTQYF	TGCACCAGCAGCCTGGGACAGGGGGTAACAGATACGCAGTACTTT
TRBV4-3	.	TRBD2	TRBJ2-2	CTSSQKRGGTGELFF	TGCACCAGCAGCCAAAAGCGGGGGGGCACCGGGGAGCTGTTTTTT
TRBV4-3	.	.	TRBJ2-7	CASSQVVTPGPQSSYEQYF	TGCGCCAGCAGCCAAGTCGTTACGCCGGGGCCGCAGAGCTCCTACGAGCAGTACTTC
TRBV11-3	.	.	TRBJ1-5	CTSSPHRACRAPEPQHF	TGTACCAGCAGCCCGCATAGAGCATGTAGGGCCCCGGAGCCCCAGCATTTT
TRBV29-1	.	.	TRBJ2-3	CSVAKIRLTDTQYF	TGCAGCGTTGCAAAAATTAGGCTCACAGATACGCAGTATTTT
TRBV4-2	once	.	TRBJ1-2	CASSLSSLGSSYGYTF	TGTGCCAGCAGCCTGAGCAGCCTGGGCAGTAGCTATGGCTACACCTTC
TRBV4-3	.	.	TRBJ1-1	CASSQDLSGRYTEAFF	TGCGCCAGCAGCCAAGATTTGTCAGGGAGGTACACCGAAGCTTTCTTT
TRBV12-3/TRBV12-4	once	.	TRBJ2-2	CVSSSQTGTTGELFF	TGTGTCAGCAGCTCCCAAACAGGGACCACCGGGGAGCTGTTTTTT
TRBV11-2	once	.	TRBJ2-3	CASTLWRALGDTQYF	TGTGCCAGCACCTTATGGAGGGCCCTCGGAGATACGCAGTATTTT
TRBV6-5	.	TRBD1	TRBJ2-3	CTSRQGQVPTQYF	TGTACCAGTAGACAAGGACAGGTCCCTACGCAGTATTTT
TRBV9	few	TRBD2	TRBJ2-2	CASTKRERGTGELFF	TGTGCCAGCACCAAACGGGAGCGGGGGACTGGGGAGCTGTTTTTT
TRBV11-3	.	.	TRBJ2-7	CASIIDTGTYEQYF	TGTGCCAGCATCATAGATACGGGAACATACGAGCAGTACTTC
TRBV4-3	.	TRBD2	TRBJ2-3	CASSQGTSGTDAQYF	TGCGCCAGCAGCCAAGGGACTAGCGGGACAGATGCGCAGTACTTT
TRBV6-1	many	TRBD1	TRBJ1-1	CASSESIVALGQGNTEAFF	TGTGCCAGCAGTGAATCTATCGTTGCCTTGGGACAGGGGAACACTGAAGCTTTCTTT
TRBV7-9	.	TRBD2	TRBJ2-1	CASSRLALRQRNEQFF	TGTGCCAGCAGCAGACTAGCTTTAAGACAAAGGAATGAGCAGTTCTTC
TRBV12-3/TRBV12-4	.	.	TRBJ2-7	CATSIQGTMRIEQYF	TGTGCCACCAGTATACAGGGGACTATGAGAATCGAGCAGTACTTC
TRBV11-1	.	.	TRBJ2-1	CASSRAGGFDEQSF	TGTGCGAGCAGCCGGGCCGGTGGATTCGATGAGCAGTCCTTC
TRBV6-6	.	TRBD2	TRBJ2-7	CASSHSTLTSGTYEQYF	TGTGCCAGCAGTCACTCAACGCTGACTAGCGGAACCTACGAGCAGTACTTC
TRBV14	few	.	TRBJ1-1	CAISSDLVQAFF	TGTGCCATCAGCTCGGACCTGGTTCAAGCTTTCTTT
TRBV5-1	.	TRBD2	TRBJ2-1	CASSLRTSGSLEQFF	TGCGCCAGCAGCTTGAGGACTAGCGGGAGCCTTGAGCAGTTCTTC
TRBV11-2	.	TRBD1	TRBJ1-4	CASSLVGQEARDEKLFF	TGTGCCAGCAGCTTAGTGGGACAGGAGGCTCGTGATGAAAAACTGTTTTTT
TRBV21-1	many	.	TRBJ1-5	CASSPEQGNQPQHF	TGTGCCAGCAGCCCGGAACAGGGGAATCAGCCCCAGCATTTT
TRBV4-3	.	.	TRBJ1-2	CTSSEAIRLNYGYTF	TGCACCAGCAGCGAAGCCATACGCCTCAACTATGGCTACACCTTC
TRBV6-1	.	.	TRBJ2-7	CDSSISQGIAYEQYF	TGTGACAGCAGTATCTCACAGGGTATCGCCTACGAGCAGTACTTC
TRBV29-1	few	TRBD1	TRBJ1-1	CSVGPDGTGFEAIF	TGCAGTGTTGGTCCCGATGGGACAGGCTTTGAAGCTATCTTT
TRBV4-3	.	.	TRBJ1-2	CASSHESAVGGYTF	TGCGCCAGCAGCCATGAATCTGCTGTGGGTGGCTACACCTTT
TRBV30	.	.	TRBJ2-7	CAGSRDSLGEQCF	TGTGCCGGGAGTAGGGATAGCCTGGGCGAGCAGTGCTTC
TRBV11-1	.	.	TRBJ2-6	CTSSLEGNPSGANVLTF	TGTACCAGCAGCTTGGAAGGCAATCCTTCAGGGGCCAACGTACTGACTTTC
TRBV4-1	.	.	TRBJ2-3	CASSQETRDTLYF	TGCGCCAGCAGCCAAGAAACACGAGATACGCTGTATTTT
TRBV6-2/TRBV6-3	.	.	TRBJ2-7	CASKAAGRLLEQHF	TGTGCCAGCAAGGCCGCGGGCCGTCTCCTTGAGCAACACTTC
TRBV13	once	.	TRBJ1-1	CASSLGDLVRGTEAFF	TGTGCCAGCAGCTTAGGGGACTTGGTGAGAGGGACTGAAGCTTTCTTT
TRBV5-5	.	.	TRBJ2-5	CTSTIKETQYF	TGTACCAGCACCATTAAAGAGACCCAGTACTTC
TRBV29-1	.	.	TRBJ2-7	CSVLGSSCYEQYF	TGCAGCGTTCTGGGGTCAAGTTGTTACGAGCAGTACTTC
TRBV7-9	.	.	TRBJ1-5	CASSGGSGPRARQPQHF	TGTGCCAGCAGCGGGGGTTCCGGGCCCCGAGCGCGTCAGCCCCAGCATTTT
TRBV6-2/TRBV6-3	.	.	TRBJ2-3	CTSRGGRGPDTQYF	TGTACCAGCCGAGGGGGGAGAGGACCGGATACACAGTATTTT
TRBV10-3	.	TRBD2	TRBJ2-2	CAISESRGGNTGELFF	TGTGCCATCAGTGAATCACGGGGGGGAAACACCGGGGAGCTGTTTTTT
TRBV6-2/TRBV6-3	many	TRBD1	TRBJ1-1	CASSYGQGNTEAFF	TGTGCCAGCAGTTACGGACAGGGGAACACTGAAGCTTTCTTT
TRBV4-3	.	.	TRBJ2-3	CASSQDPAPSTDRQYF	TGTGCCAGCAGCCAAGATCCGGCTCCAAGCACAGATAGGCAGTATTTT
TRBV4-3	.	.	TRBJ2-5	CASSQDRAGSETQYF	TGCGCCAGCAGCCAAGATAGGGCGGGGTCAGAGACCCAGTACTTC
TRBV12-3/TRBV12-4	once	TRBD1	TRBJ2-3	CGNSLTGTGATDTQYF	TGTGGCAACAGTTTAACCGGGACAGGGGCGACAGATACGCAGTATTTT
TRBV6-5	.	.	TRBJ2-3	CASRVGAGPIGTQYF	TGTGCCAGCAGAGTTGGGGCTGGGCCTATCGGCACGCAGTATTTT